The T cell receptor (beta chain) described here comes from a study of shared clonotypes between healthy human individuals. CD45RA+ naive and CD45RA-negative memory subsets were separated from CD4+ cells. Some clones are missing from TCRdb's copy, which holds only in-frame ones; the method was immunoSEQ multiplex PCR. Of 2 million to 2.5 million clones in the sample, roughly 95% were seen once. This TCR was sampled from a man between 18 and 35 years old in good health. The sequencing sample was made of naive CD4+ T cells sorted from blood. Subset here: CD45RA+ positively selected.

The CDR3 bases are TGTGCCAGCAGCAGGGCGGGTAGCGGGGCCTCCAAAGTGTATTTT. The encoded protein is CASSRAGSGASKVYF. The gene calls are TRBV27 and TRBJ2-3; 8 bases align to TRBD2. Germline V lookup: CDR1 MNHEY, CDR2 SMNVEV (reference sequence). The ends lost 6 bases at V and 14 bases at J; junction bases unmatched: 19. The CDR3 runs 15 residues.